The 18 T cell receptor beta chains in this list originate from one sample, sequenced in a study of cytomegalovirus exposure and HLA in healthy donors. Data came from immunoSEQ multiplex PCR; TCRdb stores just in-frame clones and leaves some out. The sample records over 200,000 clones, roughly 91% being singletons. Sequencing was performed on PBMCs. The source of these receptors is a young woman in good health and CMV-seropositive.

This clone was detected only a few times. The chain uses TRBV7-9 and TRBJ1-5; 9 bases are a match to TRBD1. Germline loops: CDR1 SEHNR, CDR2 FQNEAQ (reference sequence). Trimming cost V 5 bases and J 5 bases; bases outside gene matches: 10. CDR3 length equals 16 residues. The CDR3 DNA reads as TGTGCCAGCAGCCGATTCCCGGGACAGGGAGATCAGCCCCAGCATTTT. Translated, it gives CASSRFPGQGDQPQHF.

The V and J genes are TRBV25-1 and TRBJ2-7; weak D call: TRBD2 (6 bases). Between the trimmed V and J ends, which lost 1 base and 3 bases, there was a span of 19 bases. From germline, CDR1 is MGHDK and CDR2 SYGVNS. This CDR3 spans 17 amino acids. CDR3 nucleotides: TGTGCCAGCAGTGAATTAGGGAGGCTATCTAACTTCTACGAGCAGTACTTC. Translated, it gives CASSELGRLSNFYEQYF.

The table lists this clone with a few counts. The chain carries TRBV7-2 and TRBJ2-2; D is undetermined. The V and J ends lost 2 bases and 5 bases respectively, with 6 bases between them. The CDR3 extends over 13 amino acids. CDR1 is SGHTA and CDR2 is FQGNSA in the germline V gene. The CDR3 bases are TGTGCCAGCAGCTTATACCTAACCGGGGAGCTGTTTTTT. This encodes CASSLYLTGELFF.

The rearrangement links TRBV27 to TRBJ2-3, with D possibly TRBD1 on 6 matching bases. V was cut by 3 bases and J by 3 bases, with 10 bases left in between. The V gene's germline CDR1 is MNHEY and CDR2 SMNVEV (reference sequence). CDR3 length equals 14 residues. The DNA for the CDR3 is TGTGCCAGCAGTTTCCGGGACAATACAGATACGCAGTATTTT. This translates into CASSFRDNTDTQYF.

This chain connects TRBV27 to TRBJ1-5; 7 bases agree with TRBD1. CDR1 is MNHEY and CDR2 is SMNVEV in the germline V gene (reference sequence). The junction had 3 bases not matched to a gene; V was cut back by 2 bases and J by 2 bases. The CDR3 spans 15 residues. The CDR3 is CASSLATGGNQPQHF. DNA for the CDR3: TGTGCCAGCAGTTTAGCCACAGGGGGCAATCAGCCCCAGCATTTT.

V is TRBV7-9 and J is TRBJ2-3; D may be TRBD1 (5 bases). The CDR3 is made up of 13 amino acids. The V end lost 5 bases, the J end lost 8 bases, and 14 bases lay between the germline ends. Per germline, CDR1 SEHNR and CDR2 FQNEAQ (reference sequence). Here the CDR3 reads CASSGAESGTQYF. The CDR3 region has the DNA TGTGCCAGCAGCGGGGCTGAGAGTGGTACGCAGTATTTT.

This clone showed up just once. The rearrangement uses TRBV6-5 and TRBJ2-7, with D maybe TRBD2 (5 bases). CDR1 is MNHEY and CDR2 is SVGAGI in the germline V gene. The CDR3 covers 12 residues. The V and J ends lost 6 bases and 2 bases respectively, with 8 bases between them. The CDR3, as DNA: TGTGCCAGCAGCCCCGGGGCCTACGAGCAGTACTTC. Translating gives CASSPGAYEQYF.

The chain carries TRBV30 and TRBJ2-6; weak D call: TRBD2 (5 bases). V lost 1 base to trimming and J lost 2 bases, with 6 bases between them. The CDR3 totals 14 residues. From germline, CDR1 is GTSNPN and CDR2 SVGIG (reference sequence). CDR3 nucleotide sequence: TGTGCCTGGAGTGGGGGAGCTGGGGCCAACGTCCTGACTTTC. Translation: CAWSGGAGANVLTF. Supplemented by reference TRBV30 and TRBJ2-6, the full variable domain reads SQTIHQWPATLVQPVGSPLSLECTVEGTSNPNLYWYRQAAGRGLQLLFYSVGIGQISSEVPQNLSASRPQDRQFILSSKKLLLSDSGFYLCAWSGGAGANVLTFGAGSRLTVL.

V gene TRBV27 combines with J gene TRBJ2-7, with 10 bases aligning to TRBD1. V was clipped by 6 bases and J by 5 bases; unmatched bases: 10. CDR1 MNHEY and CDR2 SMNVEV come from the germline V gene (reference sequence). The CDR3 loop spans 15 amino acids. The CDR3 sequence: CASSPIGTGDHEQYF. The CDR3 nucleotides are TGTGCCAGCAGCCCTATAGGGACAGGGGACCACGAGCAGTACTTC.

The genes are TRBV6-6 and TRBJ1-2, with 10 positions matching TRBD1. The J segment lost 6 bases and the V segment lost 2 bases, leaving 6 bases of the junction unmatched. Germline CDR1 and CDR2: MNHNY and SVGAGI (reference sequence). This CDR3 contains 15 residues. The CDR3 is CASSYPTDRGDGYTF. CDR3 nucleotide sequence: TGTGCCAGCAGTTACCCCACGGACAGGGGGGATGGCTACACCTTC.

The CDR3: CASSLRQGRYEQYF. Here the CDR3 DNA reads TGTGCCAGCAGTTTACGACAGGGGAGGTACGAGCAGTACTTC. J is TRBJ2-7 and V is TRBV27; TRBD1 aligns across 8 bases. CDR3 length equals 14 residues. V shed 2 bases and J 4 bases; nucleotides not matched to a gene: 4. Germline values: CDR1 MNHEY, CDR2 SMNVEV (reference sequence).

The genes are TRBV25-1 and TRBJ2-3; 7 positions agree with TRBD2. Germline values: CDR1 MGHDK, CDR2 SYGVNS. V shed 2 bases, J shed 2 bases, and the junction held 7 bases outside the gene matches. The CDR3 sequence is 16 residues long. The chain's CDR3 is CASSEPSGNYTDTQYF. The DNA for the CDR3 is TGTGCCAGCAGTGAACCGAGCGGGAACTACACAGATACGCAGTATTTT.

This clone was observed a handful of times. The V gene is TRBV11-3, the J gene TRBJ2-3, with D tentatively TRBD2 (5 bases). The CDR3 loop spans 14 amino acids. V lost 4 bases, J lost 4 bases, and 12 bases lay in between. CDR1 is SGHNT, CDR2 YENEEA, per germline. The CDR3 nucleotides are TGTGCCAGCAGCTCCGGGAACCCTGCAGATACGCAGTATTTT. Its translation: CASSSGNPADTQYF.

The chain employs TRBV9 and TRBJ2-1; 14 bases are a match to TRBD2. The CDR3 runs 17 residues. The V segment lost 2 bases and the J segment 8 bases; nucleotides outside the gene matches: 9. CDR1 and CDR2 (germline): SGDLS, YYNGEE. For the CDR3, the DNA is TGTGCCAGCAGCGTTTCTGGGACTAGCGGGAGATTCGATGAGCAGTTCTTC. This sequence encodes CASSVSGTSGRFDEQFF.

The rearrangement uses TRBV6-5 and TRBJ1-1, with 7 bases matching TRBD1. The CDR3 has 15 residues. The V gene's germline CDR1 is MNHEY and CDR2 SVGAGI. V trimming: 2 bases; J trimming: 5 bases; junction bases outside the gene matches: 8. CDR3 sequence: CASSYQGQSHTEAFF. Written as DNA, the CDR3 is TGTGCCAGCAGTTACCAGGGACAGAGCCATACTGAAGCTTTCTTT.

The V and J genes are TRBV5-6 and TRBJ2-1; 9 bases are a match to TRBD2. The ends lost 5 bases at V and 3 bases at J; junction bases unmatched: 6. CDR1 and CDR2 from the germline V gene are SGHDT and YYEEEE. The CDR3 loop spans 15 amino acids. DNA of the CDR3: TGTGCCAGCAGATATATAGCGGGAGTCTACAATGAGCAGTTCTTC. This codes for CASRYIAGVYNEQFF.

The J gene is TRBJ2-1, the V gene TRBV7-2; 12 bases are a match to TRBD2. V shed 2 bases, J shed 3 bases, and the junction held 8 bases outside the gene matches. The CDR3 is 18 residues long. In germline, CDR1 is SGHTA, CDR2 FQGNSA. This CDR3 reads CASSLRLAGEYFYNEQFF. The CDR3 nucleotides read TGTGCCAGCAGCTTACGACTAGCGGGAGAGTACTTCTACAATGAGCAGTTCTTC.

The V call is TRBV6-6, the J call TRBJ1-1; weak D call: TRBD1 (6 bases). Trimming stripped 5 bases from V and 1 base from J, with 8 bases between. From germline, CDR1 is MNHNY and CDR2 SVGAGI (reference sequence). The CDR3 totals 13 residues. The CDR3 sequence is CASSKGQNTEAFF. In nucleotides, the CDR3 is TGTGCCAGCAGTAAGGGACAGAACACTGAAGCTTTCTTT.